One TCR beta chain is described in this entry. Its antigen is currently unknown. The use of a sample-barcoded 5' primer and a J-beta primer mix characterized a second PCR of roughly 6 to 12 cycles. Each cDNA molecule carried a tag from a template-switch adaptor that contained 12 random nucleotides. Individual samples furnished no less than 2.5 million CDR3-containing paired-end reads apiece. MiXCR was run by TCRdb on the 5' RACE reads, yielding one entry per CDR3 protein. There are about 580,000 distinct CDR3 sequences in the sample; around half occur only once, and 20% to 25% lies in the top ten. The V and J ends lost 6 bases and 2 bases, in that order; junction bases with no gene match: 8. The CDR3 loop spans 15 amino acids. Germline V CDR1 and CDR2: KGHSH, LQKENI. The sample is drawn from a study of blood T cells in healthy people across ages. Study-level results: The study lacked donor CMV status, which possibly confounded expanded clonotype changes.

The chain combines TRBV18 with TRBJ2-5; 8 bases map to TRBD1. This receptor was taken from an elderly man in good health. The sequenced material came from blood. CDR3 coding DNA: TGTGCCAGCTCGACTGCAGGGGGCCCACAAGAGACCCAGTACTTC. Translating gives CASSTAGGPQETQYF.